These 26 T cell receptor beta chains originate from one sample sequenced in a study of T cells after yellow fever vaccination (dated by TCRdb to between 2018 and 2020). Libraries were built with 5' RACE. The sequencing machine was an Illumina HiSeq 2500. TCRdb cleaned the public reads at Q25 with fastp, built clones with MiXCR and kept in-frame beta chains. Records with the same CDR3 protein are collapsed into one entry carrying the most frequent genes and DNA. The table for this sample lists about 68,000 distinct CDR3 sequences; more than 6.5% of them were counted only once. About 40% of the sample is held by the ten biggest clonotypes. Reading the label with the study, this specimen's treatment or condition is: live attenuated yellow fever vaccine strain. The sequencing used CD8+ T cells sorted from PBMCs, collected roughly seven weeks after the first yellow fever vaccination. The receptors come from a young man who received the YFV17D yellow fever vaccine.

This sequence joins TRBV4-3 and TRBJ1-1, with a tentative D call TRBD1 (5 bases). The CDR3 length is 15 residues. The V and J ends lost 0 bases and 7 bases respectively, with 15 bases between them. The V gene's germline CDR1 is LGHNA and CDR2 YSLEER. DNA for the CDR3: TGCGCCAGCAGCCAAGATTGGACACCGACGGGTGAAGCTTTCTTT. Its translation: CASSQDWTPTGEAFF.

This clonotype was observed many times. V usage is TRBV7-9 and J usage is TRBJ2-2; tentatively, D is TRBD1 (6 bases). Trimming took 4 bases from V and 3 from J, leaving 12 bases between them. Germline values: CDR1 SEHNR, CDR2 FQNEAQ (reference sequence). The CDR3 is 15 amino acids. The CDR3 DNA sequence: TGTGCCAGCAGCTCAGACAGGACGTACACCGGGGAGCTGTTTTTT. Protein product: CASSSDRTYTGELFF.

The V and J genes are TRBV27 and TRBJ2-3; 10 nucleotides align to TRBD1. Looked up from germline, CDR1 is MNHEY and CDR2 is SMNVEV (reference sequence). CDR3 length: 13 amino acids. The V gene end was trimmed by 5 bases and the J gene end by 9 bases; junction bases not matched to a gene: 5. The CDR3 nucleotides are TGTGCCAGCAGTCGACGGGACAGGGGCACGCAGTATTTT. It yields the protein CASSRRDRGTQYF.

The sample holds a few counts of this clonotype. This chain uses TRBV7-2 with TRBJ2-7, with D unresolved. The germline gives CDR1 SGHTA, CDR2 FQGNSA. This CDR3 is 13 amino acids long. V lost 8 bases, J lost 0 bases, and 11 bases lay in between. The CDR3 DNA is TGTGCCAGCTCAATGGGCAGCTCCTACGAGCAGTACTTC. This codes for CASSMGSSYEQYF.

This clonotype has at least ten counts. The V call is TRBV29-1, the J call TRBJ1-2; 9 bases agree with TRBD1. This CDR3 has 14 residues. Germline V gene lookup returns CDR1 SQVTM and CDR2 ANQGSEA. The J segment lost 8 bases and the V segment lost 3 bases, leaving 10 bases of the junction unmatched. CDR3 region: CSVESRDRVGGYTF. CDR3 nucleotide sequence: TGCAGCGTTGAGTCCCGGGACAGGGTCGGAGGCTACACCTTC. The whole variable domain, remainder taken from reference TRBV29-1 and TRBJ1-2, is SAVISQKPSRDICQRGTSLTIQCQVDSQVTMMFWYRQQPGQSLTLIATANQGSEATYESGFVIDKFPISRPNLTFSTLTVSNMSPEDSSIYLCSVESRDRVGGYTFGSGTRLTVV.

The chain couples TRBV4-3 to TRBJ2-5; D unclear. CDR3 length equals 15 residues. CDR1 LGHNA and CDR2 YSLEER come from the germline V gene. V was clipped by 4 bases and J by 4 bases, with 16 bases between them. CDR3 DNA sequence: TGCGCCAGCAGCCCTTACTCGACCACACGAGAGACCCAGTACTTC. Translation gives CASSPYSTTRETQYF.

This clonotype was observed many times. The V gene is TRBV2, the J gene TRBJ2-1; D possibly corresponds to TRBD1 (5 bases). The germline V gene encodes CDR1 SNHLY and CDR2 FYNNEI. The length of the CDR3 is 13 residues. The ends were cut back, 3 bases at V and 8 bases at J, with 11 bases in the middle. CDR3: CASSDPPQDEQFF. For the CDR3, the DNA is TGTGCCAGCAGTGACCCGCCACAGGATGAGCAGTTCTTC.

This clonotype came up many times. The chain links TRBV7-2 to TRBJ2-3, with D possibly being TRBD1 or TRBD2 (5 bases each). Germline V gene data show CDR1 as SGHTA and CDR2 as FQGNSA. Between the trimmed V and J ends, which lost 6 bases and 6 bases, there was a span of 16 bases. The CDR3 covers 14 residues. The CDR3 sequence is CASSLDGTLDTQYF. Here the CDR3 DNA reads TGTGCCAGCAGTCTGGACGGGACCCTTGATACGCAGTATTTT.

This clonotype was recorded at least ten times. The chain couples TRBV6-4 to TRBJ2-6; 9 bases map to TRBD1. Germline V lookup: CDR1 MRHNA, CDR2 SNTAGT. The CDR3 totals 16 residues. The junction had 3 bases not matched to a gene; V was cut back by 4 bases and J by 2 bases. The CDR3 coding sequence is TGTGCCAGCAGTGTGACAGGGGGAGCTGGGGCCAACGTCCTGACTTTC. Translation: CASSVTGGAGANVLTF.

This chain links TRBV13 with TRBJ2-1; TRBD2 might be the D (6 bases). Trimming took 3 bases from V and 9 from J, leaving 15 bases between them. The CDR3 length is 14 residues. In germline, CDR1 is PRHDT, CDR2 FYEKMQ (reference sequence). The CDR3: CASSLGPYGGEQFF. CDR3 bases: TGTGCCAGCAGCTTGGGACCCTACGGGGGTGAGCAGTTCTTC.

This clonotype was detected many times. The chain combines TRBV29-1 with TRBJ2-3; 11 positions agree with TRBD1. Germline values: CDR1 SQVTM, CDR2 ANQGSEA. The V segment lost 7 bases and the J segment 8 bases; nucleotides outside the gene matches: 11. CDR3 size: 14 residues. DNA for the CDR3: TGCAGCGCCTTTGGGACAGGGGGAAGCGGTACGCAGTATTTT. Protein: CSAFGTGGSGTQYF.

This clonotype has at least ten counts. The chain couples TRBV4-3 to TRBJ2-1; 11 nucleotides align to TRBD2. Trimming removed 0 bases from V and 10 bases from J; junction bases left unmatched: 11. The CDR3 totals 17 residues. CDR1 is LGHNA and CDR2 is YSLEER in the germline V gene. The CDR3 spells CASSQDRLAGGPEEQFF. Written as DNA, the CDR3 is TGCGCCAGCAGCCAAGATAGGCTAGCGGGGGGCCCCGAGGAGCAGTTCTTC.

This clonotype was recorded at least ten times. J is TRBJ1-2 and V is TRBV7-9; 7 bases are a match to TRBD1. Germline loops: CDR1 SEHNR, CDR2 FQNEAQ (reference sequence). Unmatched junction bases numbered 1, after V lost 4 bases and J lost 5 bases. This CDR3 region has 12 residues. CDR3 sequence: CASSSGQYGYTF. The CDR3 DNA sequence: TGTGCCAGCAGCTCGGGACAGTATGGCTACACCTTC. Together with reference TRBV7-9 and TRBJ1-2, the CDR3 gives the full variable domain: DTGVSQNPRHKITKRGQNVTFRCDPISEHNRLYWYRQTLGQGPEFLTYFQNEAQLEKSRLLSDRFSAERPKGSFSTLEIQRTEQGDSAMYLCASSSGQYGYTFGSGTRLTVV.

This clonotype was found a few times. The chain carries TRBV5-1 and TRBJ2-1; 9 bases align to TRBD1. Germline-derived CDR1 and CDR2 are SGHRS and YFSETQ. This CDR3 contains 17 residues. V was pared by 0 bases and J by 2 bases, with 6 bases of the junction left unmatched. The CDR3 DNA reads TGCGCCAGCAGCTTGGCCGGGACAGGGAGACCCTACAATGAGCAGTTCTTC. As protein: CASSLAGTGRPYNEQFF. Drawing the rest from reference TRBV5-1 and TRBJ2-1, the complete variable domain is KAGVTQTPRYLIKTRGQQVTLSCSPISGHRSVSWYQQTPGQGLQFLFEYFSETQRNKGNFPGRFSGRQFSNSRSEMNVSTLELGDSALYLCASSLAGTGRPYNEQFFGPGTRLTVL.

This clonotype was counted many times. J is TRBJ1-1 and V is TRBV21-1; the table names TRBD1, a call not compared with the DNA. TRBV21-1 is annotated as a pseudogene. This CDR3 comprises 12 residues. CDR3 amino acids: CPPDRGGQEAFF. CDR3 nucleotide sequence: TGTCCACCCGACAGGGGGGGACAAGAAGCTTTCTTT.

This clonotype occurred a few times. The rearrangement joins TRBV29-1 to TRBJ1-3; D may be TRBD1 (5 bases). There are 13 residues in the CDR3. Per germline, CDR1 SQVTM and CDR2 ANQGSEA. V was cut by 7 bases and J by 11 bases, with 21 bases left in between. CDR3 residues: CSALPGPHIPIYF. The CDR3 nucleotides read TGCAGCGCCCTTCCGGGGCCCCACATCCCCATATATTTT.

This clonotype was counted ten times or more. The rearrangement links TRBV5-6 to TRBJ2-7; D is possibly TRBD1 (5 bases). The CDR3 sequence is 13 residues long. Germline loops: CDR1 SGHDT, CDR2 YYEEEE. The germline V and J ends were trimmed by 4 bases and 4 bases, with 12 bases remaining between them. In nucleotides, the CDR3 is TGTGCCAGCAGCCGTCCTCAGGGATACGAGCAGTACGTC. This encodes CASSRPQGYEQYV.

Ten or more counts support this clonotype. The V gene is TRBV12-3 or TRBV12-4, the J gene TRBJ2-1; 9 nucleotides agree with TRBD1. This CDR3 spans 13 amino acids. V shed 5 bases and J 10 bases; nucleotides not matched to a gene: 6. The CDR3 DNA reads TGTGCCAGCAGTCCTACAGGGGGCAACGAGCAGTTCTTC. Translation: CASSPTGGNEQFF.

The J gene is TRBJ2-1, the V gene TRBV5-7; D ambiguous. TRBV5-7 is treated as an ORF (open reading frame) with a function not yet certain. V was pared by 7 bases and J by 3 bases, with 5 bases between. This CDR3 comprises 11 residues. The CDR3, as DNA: TGTGCCAGCGGGGACTACAATGAGCAGTTCTTC. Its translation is CASGDYNEQFF.

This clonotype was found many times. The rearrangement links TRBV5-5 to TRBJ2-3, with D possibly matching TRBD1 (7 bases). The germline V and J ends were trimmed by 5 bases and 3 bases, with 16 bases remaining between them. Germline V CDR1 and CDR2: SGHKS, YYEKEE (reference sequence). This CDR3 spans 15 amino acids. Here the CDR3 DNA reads TGTGCCAGCAGGTCGGGGGACAGCCAAACAGATACGCAGTATTTT. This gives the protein CASRSGDSQTDTQYF.

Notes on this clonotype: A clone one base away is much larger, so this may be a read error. The CDR3 DNA reads TGCAGCGGTAGGGACAGGGGATACAATGAGAAGTTCTTC. Its translation: CSGRDRGYNEKFF. The chain combines TRBV29-1 with TRBJ2-1; 10 bases map to TRBD1. This CDR3 spans 13 amino acids. Germline CDR1 is SQVTM and CDR2 is ANQGSEA.

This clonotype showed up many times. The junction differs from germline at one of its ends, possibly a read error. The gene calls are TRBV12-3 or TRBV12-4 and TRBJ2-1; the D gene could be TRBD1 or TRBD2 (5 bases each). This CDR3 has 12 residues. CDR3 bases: TGTGCCAGCAGCCCCTGGGACGGCCTTTATGCCTTC. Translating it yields CASSPWDGLYAF.

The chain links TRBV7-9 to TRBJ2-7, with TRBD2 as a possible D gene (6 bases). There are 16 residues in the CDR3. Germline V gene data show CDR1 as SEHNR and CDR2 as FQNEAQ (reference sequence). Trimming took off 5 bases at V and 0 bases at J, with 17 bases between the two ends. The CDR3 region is CASSPTGLSSSYEQYF. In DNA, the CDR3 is TGTGCCAGCAGCCCTACGGGACTCTCGAGCTCCTACGAGCAGTACTTC. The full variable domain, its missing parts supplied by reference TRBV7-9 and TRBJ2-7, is DTGVSQNPRHKITKRGQNVTFRCDPISEHNRLYWYRQTLGQGPEFLTYFQNEAQLEKSRLLSDRFSAERPKGSFSTLEIQRTEQGDSAMYLCASSPTGLSSSYEQYFGPGTRLTVT.

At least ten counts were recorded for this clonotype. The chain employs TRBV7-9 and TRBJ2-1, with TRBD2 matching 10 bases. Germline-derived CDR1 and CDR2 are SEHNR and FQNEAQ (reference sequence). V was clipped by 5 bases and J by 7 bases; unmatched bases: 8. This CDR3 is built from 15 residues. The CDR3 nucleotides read TGTGCCAGCAGCCCCACTAGCGGGGCCGGGAATGAGCAGTTCTTC. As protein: CASSPTSGAGNEQFF.

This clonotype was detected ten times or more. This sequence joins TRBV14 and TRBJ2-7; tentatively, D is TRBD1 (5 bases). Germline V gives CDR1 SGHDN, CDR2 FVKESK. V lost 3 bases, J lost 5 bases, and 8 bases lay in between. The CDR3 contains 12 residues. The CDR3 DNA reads TGTGCCAGCAGCCACCTGACAGACGAGCAGTACTTC. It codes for CASSHLTDEQYF.

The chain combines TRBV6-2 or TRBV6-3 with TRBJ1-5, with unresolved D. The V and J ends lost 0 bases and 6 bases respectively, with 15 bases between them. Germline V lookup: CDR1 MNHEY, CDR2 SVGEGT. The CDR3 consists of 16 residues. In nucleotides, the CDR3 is TGTGCCAGCAGTTACTCGATCGGCGTAGGAGGTCAGCCCCAGCATTTT. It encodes CASSYSIGVGGQPQHF.